These T cell receptor beta chains were read from a single sample in a study of PD-L1 blockade in urothelial cancer. Libraries were prepared by immunoSEQ multiplex PCR; TCRdb keeps only in-frame clonotypes and omits some of them. This sample has 120,000 or so clones, with 86% found just once. Here the sequenced sample was PBMCs, taken around atezolizumab (anti-PD-L1) treatment. The receptors derive from a man in his forties or fifties with urothelial cancer. CDR3s include the opening cysteine and the closing phenylalanine or tryptophan. The D gene is left open where the match is weak. Where a row states a size, it is once, few, many or the class of an expanded clone; other rows omit it.

.	TRBV6-1	TRBJ2-1	TRBD2	TGTGCCAGCAGTGTTTCTAGCGGGCTCAATGAGCAGTTCTTC	CASSVSSGLNEQFF
.	TRBV29-1	TRBJ2-5	.	TGCAGCGTCCGGACAGATTCAGATACCCAGTACTTC	CSVRTDSDTQYF
.	TRBV5-1	TRBJ2-1	TRBD2	TGCGCCAGCAGCTTCAGTCCCCTAGCGGGAGGCTCCAATGAGCAGTTCTTC	CASSFSPLAGGSNEQFF
few	TRBV5-4	TRBJ2-4	.	TGTGCCAGCAGCTTCGGACAAGCCAAAAACATTCAGTACTTC	CASSFGQAKNIQYF
few	TRBV27	TRBJ1-1	.	TGTGCCAGCAGTTTGCAGGGTAACACTGAAGCTTTCTTT	CASSLQGNTEAFF
.	TRBV19	TRBJ2-7	TRBD1	TGTGCCAGTAAGGGACAGGGCACATACGAGCAGTACTTC	CASKGQGTYEQYF
.	TRBV5-6	TRBJ2-1	TRBD2	TGTGCCAGCAGCTTGGATTGGACTAGTCCCAATGAGCAGTTCTTC	CASSLDWTSPNEQFF
.	TRBV5-4	TRBJ2-7	.	TGTGCCAGCAGCTTGGAGTCAGGGGCCTACGAGCAGTACTTC	CASSLESGAYEQYF
.	TRBV19	TRBJ1-2	TRBD1	TGTGCCAGTAGTACGACGGACAGGGCGGGCTATGGCTACACCTTC	CASSTTDRAGYGYTF
once	TRBV18	TRBJ2-3	TRBD1	TGTGCCAGCTCACGAACAGGGGGCCTCCGAGAGACAGATACGCAGTATTTT	CASSRTGGLRETDTQYF
.	TRBV11-3	TRBJ2-7	.	TGTGCCAGCAGCTTAGCTGACAGTCCTCCCTACGAGCAGTACTTC	CASSLADSPPYEQYF
once	TRBV9	TRBJ2-1	.	TGTGCCAGCAGCGTATCTCACTCGAGTACGGATGAGCAGTTCTTC	CASSVSHSSTDEQFF
.	TRBV19	TRBJ1-3	.	TGTGCCAGTCTACAGGGCTCCTCTGGAAACACCATATATTTT	CASLQGSSGNTIYF
.	TRBV15	TRBJ2-5	.	TGTGCCACCAGCAGGCGCCGGGGGGCAAGAGAGACCCAGTACTTC	CATSRRRGARETQYF
.	TRBV9	TRBJ2-3	.	TGTGCCAGCAGCCCTCTCGGTAGCGCTAACACAGATACGCAGTATTTT	CASSPLGSANTDTQYF
few	TRBV9	TRBJ1-1	.	TGTGCCAGCAGCGTATCCCCCAGGTCGGATGCTGAAGCTTTCTTT	CASSVSPRSDAEAFF
.	TRBV11-2	TRBJ1-6	.	TGTGCCAGCAGCTTAAAGAGTTCGGCCCTCCACTTT	CASSLKSSALHF
.	TRBV6-5	TRBJ2-2	.	TGTGCCAGCAGCCCCCCCCTCACCGGGGAGCTGTTTTTT	CASSPPLTGELFF
.	TRBV4-2	TRBJ2-1	.	TGTGCCAGCAGCCAAGATCGAAAGGGGGCCTACAATGAGCAGTTCTTC	CASSQDRKGAYNEQFF
.	TRBV27	TRBJ2-5	.	TGTGCCGGAGGACAGCAAGAGACCCAGTACTTC	CAGGQQETQYF
.	TRBV19	TRBJ1-3	TRBD1	TGTGCCAGTAGACGTCCCGGGACAGGGGCGGAAGGAAACACCATATATTTT	CASRRPGTGAEGNTIYF
.	TRBV7-8	TRBJ2-7	.	TGTGCCAGCAGCACCCCCACGGACAGCGCCTCCTACGAGCAGTACTTC	CASSTPTDSASYEQYF
.	TRBV25-1	TRBJ1-1	TRBD1	TGTGCCAGCAGACGACAGGGGTGGACTGAAGCTTTCTTT	CASRRQGWTEAFF
.	TRBV28	TRBJ2-2	TRBD2	TGTGCCAGCAGTTTATCCACTAGCGGGAGTTTTGCCGGGGAGCTGTTTTTT	CASSLSTSGSFAGELFF
once	TRBV11-2	TRBJ2-7	.	TGTGCCAGCAGCTTCGCGGGGGCGGGCTACGAGCAGTACTTC	CASSFAGAGYEQYF
.	TRBV2	TRBJ2-5	.	TGTGCCAGCAGTCCCTTAACCGGACAGACAGAGACCCAGTACTTC	CASSPLTGQTETQYF
.	TRBV28	TRBJ2-7	TRBD2	TGTGCCAGCAGAAAGCGGGAGGTCAAAGAGCAGTACTTC	CASRKREVKEQYF
.	TRBV15	TRBJ1-4	.	TGTGCCACCAGCCACCGGCGGACAACTAATGAAAAACTGTTTTTT	CATSHRRTTNEKLFF
.	TRBV7-9	TRBJ2-3	.	TGTGCCAGCCCACTCGTTAGGAGTTGGGTACGGGATACGCAGTATTTT	CASPLVRSWVRDTQYF
few	TRBV30	TRBJ1-5	TRBD1	TGTGCCTGGGACAGGGGAAGCAATCAGCCCCAGCATTTT	CAWDRGSNQPQHF
.	TRBV30	TRBJ2-1	TRBD2	TGTGCCTGGATACTAGCGGGAGGCGATGAGCAGTTCTTC	CAWILAGGDEQFF
.	TRBV2	TRBJ1-2	.	TGTGCCAGCAGAGGGGAAAACTATGGCTACACCTTC	CASRGENYGYTF
few	TRBV7-6	TRBJ2-1	TRBD2	TGTGCCAGCAGCGGCCGGGGCGGACTAGCGGGAGGTGAGCAGTTCTTC	CASSGRGGLAGGEQFF
.	TRBV19	TRBJ1-2	.	TGTGCCAGTAGTAACCCAGGGGCCTATGGCTACACCTTC	CASSNPGAYGYTF
.	TRBV19	TRBJ2-7	.	TGTGCCAGTAGTGCCGGAGTTTGGTACGAGCAGTACTTC	CASSAGVWYEQYF
once	TRBV28	TRBJ2-2	TRBD1	TGTGCCAGCAGTTTTTGGGACAGGGGGCAAGTCGGGGAGCTGTTTTTT	CASSFWDRGQVGELFF